This T cell receptor (beta chain) comes out of a study of beta chain features in type 1 diabetes. A single heparinised draw of approximately 0.12 L on average was taken per donor. The authors obtained over 98% purity in all sorted populations. Investigators reverse transcribed all isolated RNA, so they sequenced expressed TCRB transcripts. Assay: immunoSEQ multiplex PCR; the TCRdb copy retains only in-frame clones and omits some. The sample includes 640,000 or so clones, about an eighth seen only once; the top ten take approximately 0.02%. In regard to this clone: Antigen specificity is unknown.

The V gene's germline CDR1 is LNHNV and CDR2 YYDKDF (reference sequence). Trimming took off 0 bases at V and 11 bases at J, with 20 bases between the two ends. The CDR3 consists of 16 residues. Study-wide results and limits: A closer apparent resemblance between naive, central memory and Treg TCRB repertoires was seen in patients than in healthy donors. Moderate yet significant TCRB CDR3 shortening was seen in Type 1 diabetes patients in all four CD4+ subsets.

The receptor was derived from a man aged 18 to 35 with type 1 diabetes. Material for sequencing was naive CD4+ T cells from blood. The chain joins TRBV15 to TRBJ2-4; no clear D gene. CDR3 loop: CATSRDLLGGNSLQYF. CDR3 nucleotides: TGTGCCACCAGCAGAGACCTACTCGGTGGGAACAGCCTTCAGTACTTC.